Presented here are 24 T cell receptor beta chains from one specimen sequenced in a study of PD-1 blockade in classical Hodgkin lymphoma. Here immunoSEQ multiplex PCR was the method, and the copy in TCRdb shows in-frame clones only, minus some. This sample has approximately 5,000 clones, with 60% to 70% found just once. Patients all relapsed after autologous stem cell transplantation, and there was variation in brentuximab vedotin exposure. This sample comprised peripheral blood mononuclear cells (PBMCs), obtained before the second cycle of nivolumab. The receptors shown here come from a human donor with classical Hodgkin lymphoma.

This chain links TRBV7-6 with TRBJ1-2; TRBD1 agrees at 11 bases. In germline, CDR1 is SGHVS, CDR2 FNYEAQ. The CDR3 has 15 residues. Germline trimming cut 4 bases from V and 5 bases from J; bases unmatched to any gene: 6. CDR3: CASSSGQGAVYGYTF. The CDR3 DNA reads TGTGCCAGCAGCTCCGGACAGGGGGCCGTGTATGGCTACACCTTC.

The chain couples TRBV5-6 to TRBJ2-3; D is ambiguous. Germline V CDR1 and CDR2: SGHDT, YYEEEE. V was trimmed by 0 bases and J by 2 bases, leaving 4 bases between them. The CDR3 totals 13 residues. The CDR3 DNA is TGTGCCAGCAGCTTGGGCCCCACAGATACGCAGTATTTT. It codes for CASSLGPTDTQYF.

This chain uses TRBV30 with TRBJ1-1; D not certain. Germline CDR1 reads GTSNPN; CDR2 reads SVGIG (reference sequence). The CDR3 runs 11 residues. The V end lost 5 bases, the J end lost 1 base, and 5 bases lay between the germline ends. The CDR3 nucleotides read TGTGCCTGGGAGCGGAACACTGAAGCTTTCTTT. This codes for CAWERNTEAFF.

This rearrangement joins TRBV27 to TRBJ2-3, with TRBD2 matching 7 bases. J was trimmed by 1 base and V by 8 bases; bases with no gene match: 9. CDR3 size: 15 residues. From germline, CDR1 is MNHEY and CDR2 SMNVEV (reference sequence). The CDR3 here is CASHPGGGRTDTQYF. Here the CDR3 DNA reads TGTGCCAGCCATCCCGGCGGGGGACGCACAGATACGCAGTATTTT.

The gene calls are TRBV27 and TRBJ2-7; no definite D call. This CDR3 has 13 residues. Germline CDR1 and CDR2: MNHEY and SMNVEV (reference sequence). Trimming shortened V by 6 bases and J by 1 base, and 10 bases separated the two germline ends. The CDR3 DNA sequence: TGTGCCAGCAGGCCGGGCCGTTCCTACGAGCAGTACTTC. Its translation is CASRPGRSYEQYF.

DNA for the CDR3: TGTGCCAGCAGGGCAACTAGCGGGGGGGCGGAGACCCAGTACTTC. Protein sequence: CASRATSGGAETQYF. V usage is TRBV28 and J usage is TRBJ2-5; 13 nucleotides match TRBD2. From germline, CDR1 is MDHEN and CDR2 SYDVKM. The J segment lost 5 bases and the V segment lost 6 bases, leaving 6 bases of the junction unmatched. The CDR3 has 15 residues.

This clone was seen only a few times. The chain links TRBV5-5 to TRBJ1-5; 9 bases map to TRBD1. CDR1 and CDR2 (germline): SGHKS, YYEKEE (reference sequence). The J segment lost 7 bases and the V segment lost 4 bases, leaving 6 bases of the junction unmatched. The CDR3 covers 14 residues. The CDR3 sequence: CASSPTGGGQPQHF. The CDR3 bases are TGTGCCAGCAGCCCCACAGGGGGCGGGCAGCCCCAGCATTTT.

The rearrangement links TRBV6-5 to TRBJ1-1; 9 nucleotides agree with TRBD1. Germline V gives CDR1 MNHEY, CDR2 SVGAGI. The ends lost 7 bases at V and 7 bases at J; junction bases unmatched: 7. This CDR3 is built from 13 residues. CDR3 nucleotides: TGTGCCAGCATCGACAGGGGGGCGATTGAAGCTTTCTTT. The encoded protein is CASIDRGAIEAFF.

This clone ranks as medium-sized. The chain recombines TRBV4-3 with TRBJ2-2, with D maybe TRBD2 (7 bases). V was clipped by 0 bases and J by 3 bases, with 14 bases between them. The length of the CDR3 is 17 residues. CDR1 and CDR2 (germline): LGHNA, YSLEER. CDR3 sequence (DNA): TGCGCCAGCAGCCAAGATTCTGCGGGGGCCTACACCGGGGAGCTGTTTTTT. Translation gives CASSQDSAGAYTGELFF.

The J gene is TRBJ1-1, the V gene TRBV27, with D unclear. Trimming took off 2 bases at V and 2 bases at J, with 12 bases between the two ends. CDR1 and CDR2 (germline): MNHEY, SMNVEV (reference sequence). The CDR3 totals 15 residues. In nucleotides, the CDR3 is TGTGCCAGCAGTTTACTGGAATCAGGCAACACTGAAGCTTTCTTT. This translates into CASSLLESGNTEAFF.

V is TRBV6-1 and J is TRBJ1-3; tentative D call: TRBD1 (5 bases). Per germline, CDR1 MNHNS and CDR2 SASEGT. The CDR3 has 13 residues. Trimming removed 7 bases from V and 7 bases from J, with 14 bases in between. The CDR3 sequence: CASKSGGSNTIYF. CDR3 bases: TGTGCCAGCAAATCCGGGGGAAGTAACACCATATATTTT.

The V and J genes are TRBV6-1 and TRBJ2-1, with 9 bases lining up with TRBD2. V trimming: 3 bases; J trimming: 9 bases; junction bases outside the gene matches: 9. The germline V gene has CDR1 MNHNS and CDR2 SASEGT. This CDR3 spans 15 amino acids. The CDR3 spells CASSDLGGRDFEQFF. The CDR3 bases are TGTGCCAGCAGTGATCTGGGCGGGAGGGACTTTGAGCAGTTCTTC.

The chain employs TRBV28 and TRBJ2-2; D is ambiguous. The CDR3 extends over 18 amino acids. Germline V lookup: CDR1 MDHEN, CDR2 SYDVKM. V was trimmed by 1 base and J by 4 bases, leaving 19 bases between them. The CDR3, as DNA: TGTGCCAGCAGTTTATACGATGGACCTGGTGGAATCACCGGGGAGCTGTTTTTT. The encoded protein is CASSLYDGPGGITGELFF.

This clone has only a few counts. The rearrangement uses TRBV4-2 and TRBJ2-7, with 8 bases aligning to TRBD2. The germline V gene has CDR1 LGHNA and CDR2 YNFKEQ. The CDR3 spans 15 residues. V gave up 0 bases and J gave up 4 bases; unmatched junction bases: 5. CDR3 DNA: TGTGCCAGCAGCCAAGATCGCGGGGGGAAATACGAGCAGTACTTC. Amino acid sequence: CASSQDRGGKYEQYF.

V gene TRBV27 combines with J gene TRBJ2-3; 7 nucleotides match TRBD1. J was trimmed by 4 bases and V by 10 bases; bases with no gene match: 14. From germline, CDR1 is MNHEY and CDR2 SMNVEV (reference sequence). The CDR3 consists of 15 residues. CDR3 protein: CATKGGINAADTQYF. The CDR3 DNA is TGTGCCACCAAAGGGGGCATAAATGCGGCAGATACGCAGTATTTT.

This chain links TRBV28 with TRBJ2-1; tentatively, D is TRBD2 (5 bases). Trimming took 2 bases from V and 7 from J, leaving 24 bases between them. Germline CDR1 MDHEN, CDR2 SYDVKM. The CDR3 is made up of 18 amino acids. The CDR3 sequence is CASSLVSRPRGPENEQFF. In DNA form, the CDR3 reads TGTGCCAGCAGTTTAGTCTCCCGGCCTCGCGGGCCAGAAAATGAGCAGTTCTTC.

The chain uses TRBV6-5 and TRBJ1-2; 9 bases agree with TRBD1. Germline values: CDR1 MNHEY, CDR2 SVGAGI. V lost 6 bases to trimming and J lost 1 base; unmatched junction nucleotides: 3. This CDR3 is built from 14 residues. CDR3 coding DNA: TGTGCCAGCAGGGGGACAGGGAGTAACTATGGCTACACCTTC. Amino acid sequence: CASRGTGSNYGYTF.

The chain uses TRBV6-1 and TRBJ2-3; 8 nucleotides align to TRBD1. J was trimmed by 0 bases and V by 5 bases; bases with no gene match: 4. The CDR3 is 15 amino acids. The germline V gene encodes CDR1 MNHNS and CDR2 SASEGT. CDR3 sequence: CASSQGASSTDTQYF. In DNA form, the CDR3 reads TGTGCCAGCAGTCAGGGGGCGAGCAGCACAGATACGCAGTATTTT.

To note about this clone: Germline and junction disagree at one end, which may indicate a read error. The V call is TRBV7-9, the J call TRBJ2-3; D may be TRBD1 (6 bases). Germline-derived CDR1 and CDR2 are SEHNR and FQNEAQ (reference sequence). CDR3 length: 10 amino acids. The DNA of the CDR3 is TGTGCCAGCAGCGACTCTGGGGGACAATTT. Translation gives CASSDSGGQF.

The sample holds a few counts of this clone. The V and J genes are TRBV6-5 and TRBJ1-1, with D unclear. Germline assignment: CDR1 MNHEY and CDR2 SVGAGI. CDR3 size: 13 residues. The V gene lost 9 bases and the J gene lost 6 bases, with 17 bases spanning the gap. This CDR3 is CASRPGSLAEAFF. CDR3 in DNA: TGTGCCAGTCGGCCGGGGTCGTTGGCTGAAGCTTTCTTT.

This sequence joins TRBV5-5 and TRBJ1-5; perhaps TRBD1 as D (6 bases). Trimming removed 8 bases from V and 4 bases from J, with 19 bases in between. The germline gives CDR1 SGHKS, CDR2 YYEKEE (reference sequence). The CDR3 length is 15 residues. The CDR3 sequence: CASSPQDRWNQPQHF. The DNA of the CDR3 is TGTGCCAGTAGTCCCCAGGACAGATGGAATCAGCCCCAGCATTTT.

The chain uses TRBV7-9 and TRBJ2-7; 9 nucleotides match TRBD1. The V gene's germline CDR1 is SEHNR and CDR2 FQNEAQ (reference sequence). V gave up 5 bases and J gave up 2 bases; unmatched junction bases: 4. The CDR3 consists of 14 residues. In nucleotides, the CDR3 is TGTGCCAGCAGCGCGGGACAGGGACCCTACGAGCAGTACTTC. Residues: CASSAGQGPYEQYF. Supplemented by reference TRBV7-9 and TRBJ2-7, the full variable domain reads DTGVSQNPRHKITKRGQNVTFRCDPISEHNRLYWYRQTLGQGPEFLTYFQNEAQLEKSRLLSDRFSAERPKGSFSTLEIQRTEQGDSAMYLCASSAGQGPYEQYFGPGTRLTVT.

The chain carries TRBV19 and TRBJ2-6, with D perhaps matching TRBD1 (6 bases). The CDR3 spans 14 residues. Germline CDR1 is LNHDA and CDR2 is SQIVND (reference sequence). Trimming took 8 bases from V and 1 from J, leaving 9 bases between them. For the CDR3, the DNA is TGTGCCAGTCGACAGGCATCTGGGGCCAACGTCCTGACTTTC. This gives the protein CASRQASGANVLTF.

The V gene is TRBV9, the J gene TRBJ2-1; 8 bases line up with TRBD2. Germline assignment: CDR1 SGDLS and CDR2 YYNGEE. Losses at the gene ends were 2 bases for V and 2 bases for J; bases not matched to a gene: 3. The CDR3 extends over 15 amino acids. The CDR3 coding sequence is TGTGCCAGCAGCGTTAGCGGGACTCCCTACAATGAGCAGTTCTTC. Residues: CASSVSGTPYNEQFF. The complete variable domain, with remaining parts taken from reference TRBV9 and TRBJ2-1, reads DSGVTQTPKHLITATGQRVTLRCSPRSGDLSVYWYQQSLDQGLQFLIQYYNGEERAKGNILERFSAQQFPDLHSELNLSSLELGDSALYFCASSVSGTPYNEQFFGPGTRLTVL.